One sample yielded the 27 T cell receptor beta chains listed below, sequenced in a study of blood T cells in healthy people across ages. For the second PCR, which ran for about 7 to 11 cycles, a sample-barcoded 5' primer and a J-beta primer mix were used. Using its own MiXCR run on the 5' RACE reads, TCRdb lists one record per CDR3 protein. This sample has about 1.6 million distinct CDR3 sequences; 34% occur once, and the top ten carry about 11%. Sequenced material: blood. The receptors shown here come from a woman in her twenties or thirties in good health.

The V call is TRBV4-1, the J call TRBJ1-4; the D gene is possibly TRBD1 (6 bases). This CDR3 contains 15 residues. The V end lost 2 bases, the J end lost 3 bases, and 10 bases lay between the germline ends. Germline V CDR1 and CDR2: MGHRA, YSYEKL. The CDR3 bases are TGCGCCAGCAGCCAACAGGGACACTCTAATGAAAAACTGTTTTTT. Translating it yields CASSQQGHSNEKLFF.

This clonotype was seen a handful of times. The chain is built from TRBV6-6 and TRBJ1-2, with TRBD1 as a possible D gene (5 bases). CDR3 length: 13 residues. Per germline, CDR1 MNHNY and CDR2 SVGAGI (reference sequence). V lost 4 bases to trimming and J lost 6 bases, with 12 bases between them. The DNA of the CDR3 is TGTGCCAGCAGTTTCGGGGGACGGAATGGCTACACCTTC. Protein: CASSFGGRNGYTF.

As for this clonotype: Relative to the germline gene, one junction end is altered; a read error may explain this. V usage is TRBV10-3 and J usage is TRBJ2-1, with 10 bases that match TRBD1. CDR1 and CDR2 from the germline V gene are ENHRY and SYGVKD. The CDR3 spans 18 residues. Here the CDR3 DNA reads TGTGCCATCAGTGAAGGGACAGGGGCTATTTCTTCCTACAACGAGCGGTTCTTC. It encodes CAISEGTGAISSYNERFF.

There are a few counts of this clonotype. The gene calls are TRBV10-3 and TRBJ2-7; D is possibly TRBD1 (6 bases). V gave up 1 base and J gave up 0 bases, with 10 bases separating them. Germline V gene data show CDR1 as ENHRY and CDR2 as SYGVKD. The CDR3 extends over 15 amino acids. For the CDR3, the DNA is TGTGCCATCAGTGAGTTGACAGGCGCCTCCTACGAGCAGTACTTC. Translated: CAISELTGASYEQYF.

The chain links TRBV3-1 to TRBJ2-5, with D unclear. Germline lookup yields CDR1 LGHDT and CDR2 YNNKEL (reference sequence). The CDR3 spans 13 residues. Trimming cost V 7 bases and J 5 bases, with 14 bases left between them. CDR3 in DNA: TGTGCCAGCACCCATGGGGTCGCGGAGACCCAGTACTTC. Protein product: CASTHGVAETQYF.

This chain connects TRBV3-1 to TRBJ2-7, with a possible D match to TRBD1 (5 bases). Trimming cost V 1 base and J 7 bases, with 11 bases left between them. Per germline, CDR1 LGHDT and CDR2 YNNKEL (reference sequence). The CDR3 contains 13 residues. The CDR3 region has the DNA TGTGCCAGCAGCCAAGGGGGCGTCGAGGAGCAGTACTTC. It yields the protein CASSQGGVEEQYF.

This chain uses TRBV11-2 with TRBJ1-1; 9 nucleotides line up with TRBD1. Germline V lookup: CDR1 SGHAT, CDR2 FQNNGV. The junction had 10 bases not matched to a gene; V was cut back by 3 bases and J by 5 bases. The CDR3 loop spans 16 amino acids. DNA for the CDR3: TGTGCCAGCAGCTTCCCGGGACAGGGCTTTAATACTGAAGCTTTCTTT. It specifies CASSFPGQGFNTEAFF.

In this sample, this clonotype turned up once. The chain couples TRBV7-2 to TRBJ1-2; unclear D gene. The CDR3 spans 14 residues. The germline V gene encodes CDR1 SGHTA and CDR2 FQGNSA. The germline V and J ends were trimmed by 2 bases and 5 bases, with 12 bases remaining between them. The CDR3 loop reads CASSLHLRGYGYTF. CDR3 nucleotides: TGTGCCAGCAGCTTACACCTACGAGGTTATGGCTACACCTTC.

This clonotype has only a few counts. V gene TRBV20-1 combines with J gene TRBJ2-7; 9 bases are a match to TRBD2. V lost 3 bases and J lost 3; bases outside the gene matches: 6. In germline, CDR1 is DFQATT, CDR2 SNEGSKA (reference sequence). The CDR3 is 14 amino acids. CDR3 loop: CSASPSGTIYEQYF. The CDR3 DNA reads TGCAGTGCTAGCCCTAGCGGGACGATCTACGAGCAGTACTTC.

This clonotype appeared many times. The DNA of the CDR3 is TGCAGTGCTCCCCTGGGGGCTAGGGACGAGCAGTACTTC. This codes for CSAPLGARDEQYF. The rearrangement joins TRBV20-1 to TRBJ2-7; maybe TRBD1 (6 bases). Looked up from germline, CDR1 is DFQATT and CDR2 is SNEGSKA (reference sequence). Trimming took off 5 bases at V and 5 bases at J, with 16 bases between the two ends. This CDR3 is built from 13 residues.

The chain carries TRBV2 and TRBJ2-3; 12 bases are shared with TRBD2. This CDR3 has 16 amino acids. V was pared by 4 bases and J by 2 bases, with 4 bases of the junction left unmatched. Germline V gene lookup returns CDR1 SNHLY and CDR2 FYNNEI. CDR3: CASSVLAGGLTDTQYF. CDR3 bases: TGTGCCAGCAGTGTACTAGCGGGGGGTCTCACAGATACGCAGTATTTT.

The rearrangement uses TRBV4-1 and TRBJ1-5; D is unresolved. This CDR3 is built from 13 residues. Germline loops: CDR1 MGHRA, CDR2 YSYEKL. V was trimmed by 4 bases and J by 7 bases, leaving 11 bases between them. CDR3 sequence: CASSRISGQPQHF. The DNA for the CDR3 is TGCGCCAGCAGCCGGATCTCCGGACAGCCCCAGCATTTT.

This clonotype was seen only a few times. The chain employs TRBV7-9 and TRBJ1-2; weak D call: TRBD1 (6 bases). The CDR3 runs to 15 residues. Germline lookup yields CDR1 SEHNR and CDR2 FQNEAQ (reference sequence). V gave up 5 bases and J gave up 2 bases, with 15 bases separating them. The CDR3 is CASSPSGGHNYGYTF. The CDR3 DNA is TGTGCCAGCAGCCCCTCGGGGGGGCACAACTATGGCTACACCTTC.

V gene TRBV30 combines with J gene TRBJ1-4; tentatively, D is TRBD1 (5 bases). The length of the CDR3 is 16 residues. Germline CDR1 and CDR2: GTSNPN and SVGIG (reference sequence). Trimming stripped 1 base from V and 0 bases from J, with 12 bases between. As DNA, the CDR3 is TGTGCCTGGAGTGCGGGGCTCTCTGCAACTAATGAAAAACTGTTTTTT. This encodes CAWSAGLSATNEKLFF.

This clonotype was found a few times. The chain uses TRBV7-9 and TRBJ2-1, with D possibly being TRBD2 (6 bases). The V end lost 5 bases, the J end lost 8 bases, and 13 bases lay between the germline ends. The germline CDR1 and CDR2 sequences are SEHNR and FQNEAQ (reference sequence). The CDR3 loop spans 13 amino acids. The CDR3 region has the DNA TGTGCCAGCAGCCCCATGGGGAGGCATGAGCAGTTCTTC. As protein: CASSPMGRHEQFF.

The chain is built from TRBV12-3 or TRBV12-4 and TRBJ1-4; D gene ambiguous. V lost 5 bases and J 7 bases, leaving 17 bases between the germline ends. The CDR3 is made up of 15 amino acids. CDR3 in amino acids: CASSPASTSSEKLFF. The CDR3 DNA follows: TGTGCCAGCAGTCCCGCGTCGACGAGCAGTGAAAAACTGTTTTTT.

The genes are TRBV18 and TRBJ1-4, with a weak D call TRBD1 (5 bases). The CDR3 spans 14 residues. The germline V gene encodes CDR1 KGHSH and CDR2 LQKENI. Trimming left V 3 bases short and J 8 bases short, with 13 bases between. In DNA, the CDR3 is TGTGCCAGCTCACCTGGGGCAATAGACGAAAAACTGTTTTTT. This encodes CASSPGAIDEKLFF.

This clonotype appeared a few times. The rearrangement uses TRBV15 and TRBJ2-1, with 9 positions matching TRBD2. The length of the CDR3 is 14 residues. Germline CDR1 and CDR2: LNHNV and YYDKDF (reference sequence). The junction had 7 bases not matched to a gene; V was cut back by 6 bases and J by 7 bases. This CDR3 is CATSAGGPGNEQFF. DNA for the CDR3: TGTGCCACCAGTGCGGGAGGGCCTGGAAATGAGCAGTTCTTC.

The gene calls are TRBV20-1 and TRBJ2-1, with 9 positions matching TRBD2. Germline V CDR1 and CDR2: DFQATT, SNEGSKA (reference sequence). The CDR3 contains 14 residues. J lost 7 bases, V lost 6 bases, and 10 bases had no gene match. Here the CDR3 reads CSASRVAGANEQFF. The CDR3 DNA reads as TGCAGTGCGTCAAGGGTAGCGGGAGCGAATGAGCAGTTCTTC.

This chain joins TRBV7-2 and TRBJ1-5, with a weak D call TRBD1 (6 bases). V shed 3 bases and J shed 5 bases, with 14 bases lying between them. Germline loops: CDR1 SGHTA, CDR2 FQGNSA. This CDR3 is 15 amino acids long. The CDR3 coding sequence is TGTGCCAGCAGCTTGATTGGGGGGGCAGATCAGCCCCAGCATTTT. This encodes CASSLIGGADQPQHF.

The chain recombines TRBV5-1 with TRBJ2-3; 8 positions match TRBD1. V lost 3 bases and J lost 4; bases outside the gene matches: 13. This CDR3 is built from 17 residues. Germline V gene lookup returns CDR1 SGHRS and CDR2 YFSETQ. The chain's CDR3 is CASSSPLSTGAADTQYF. DNA of the CDR3: TGCGCCAGCAGCTCGCCCCTATCGACAGGGGCGGCAGATACGCAGTATTTT.

This clonotype was observed a few times. The chain uses TRBV11-2 and TRBJ2-1; 12 bases are a match to TRBD2. Trimming cost V 5 bases and J 0 bases; bases outside gene matches: 8. Germline CDR1 SGHAT, CDR2 FQNNGV. This CDR3 spans 18 amino acids. The CDR3 sequence is CASSPGLAGQSSYNEQFF. The CDR3 nucleotides read TGTGCCAGCAGCCCAGGACTAGCGGGGCAGAGCTCCTACAATGAGCAGTTCTTC. The variable domain in full, with the rest retrieved from reference TRBV11-2 and TRBJ2-1, is EAGVAQSPRYKIIEKRQSVAFWCNPISGHATLYWYQQILGQGPKLLIQFQNNGVVDDSQLPKDRFSAERLKGVDSTLKIQPAKLEDSAVYLCASSPGLAGQSSYNEQFFGPGTRLTVL.

The chain joins TRBV5-6 to TRBJ2-4; possibly TRBD1 or TRBD2 for D (5 bases each). The CDR3 length is 17 residues. Germline CDR1 and CDR2: SGHDT and YYEEEE. V shed 0 bases and J shed 0 bases, with 13 bases lying between them. CDR3 sequence (DNA): TGTGCCAGCAGCTTGGCCGGCGAGGGGCTAGCCAAAAACATTCAGTACTTC. Protein product: CASSLAGEGLAKNIQYF. Full variable domain (outside the CDR3, taken from reference TRBV5-6 and TRBJ2-4): DAGVTQSPTHLIKTRGQQVTLRCSPKSGHDTVSWYQQALGQGPQFIFQYYEEEERQRGNFPDRFSGHQFPNYSSELNVNALLLGDSALYLCASSLAGEGLAKNIQYFGAGTRLSVL.

This rearrangement joins TRBV7-6 to TRBJ2-5; 8 bases fit TRBD1. Judging by the DNA end, TRBJ2-7 fits better; the J call may be wrong. The CDR3 runs 14 residues. Per the germline V gene, CDR1 is SGHVS and CDR2 is FNYEAQ. DNA for the CDR3: TGTGCCAGCAGCCACCGGACAGGGCAGGGCGAGCAGTACTTC. Amino acids: CASSHRTGQGEQYF.

The chain uses TRBV5-1 and TRBJ2-3, with D possibly matching TRBD1 (5 bases). CDR1 and CDR2 (germline): SGHRS, YFSETQ. The germline V and J ends were trimmed by 3 bases and 5 bases, with 13 bases remaining between them. The CDR3 loop spans 14 amino acids. This CDR3 is CASSSDMWGDTQYF. The CDR3 nucleotides read TGCGCCAGCAGCTCGGACATGTGGGGAGATACGCAGTATTTT. Combining the CDR3 with reference TRBV5-1 and TRBJ2-3 gives the whole variable domain KAGVTQTPRYLIKTRGQQVTLSCSPISGHRSVSWYQQTPGQGLQFLFEYFSETQRNKGNFPGRFSGRQFSNSRSEMNVSTLELGDSALYLCASSSDMWGDTQYFGPGTRLTVL.

Remarks on this clonotype: The junction departs from germline at one end; a sequencing error may be responsible. The genes are TRBV5-1 and TRBJ2-5; 9 nucleotides line up with TRBD1. There are 15 residues in the CDR3. Germline CDR1 reads SGHRS; CDR2 reads YFSETQ. Here the CDR3 DNA reads TGCGCCCGCAGCTGGGGACAGGGAAATCAAGAGACCCAGTACTTC. This sequence encodes CARSWGQGNQETQYF.

There are a few counts of this clonotype. The chain employs TRBV20-1 and TRBJ1-5, with a possible D match to TRBD1 (6 bases). Germline CDR1 is DFQATT and CDR2 is SNEGSKA (reference sequence). Trimming stripped 6 bases from V and 2 bases from J, with 17 bases between. The CDR3 has 15 residues. The CDR3 spells CSALDSRLGNQPQHF. CDR3 DNA: TGCAGTGCGTTGGACAGTCGACTTGGCAATCAGCCCCAGCATTTT.